The 9 T cell receptor beta chains presented below share a single source sample, sequenced in a study of OX40 agonist ivuxolimab in advanced cancers. Data came from immunoSEQ multiplex PCR; TCRdb stores just in-frame clones and leaves some out. The data contain some 82,000 clones, 94% of them singletons. This specimen consisted of CD4+ or CD8+ T cells sorted from blood, obtained in a trial of the OX40 agonist ivuxolimab. The receptors here all came from an adult with an advanced solid tumor such as melanoma, head and neck, liver or kidney cancer.

The rearrangement links TRBV9 to TRBJ2-5; D gene ambiguous. Germline CDR1 is SGDLS and CDR2 is YYNGEE. V was cut by 0 bases and J by 5 bases, with 11 bases left in between. The CDR3 runs 14 residues. The CDR3 nucleotides are TGTGCCAGCAGCGTAGGGAGCTTAGGGGAGACCCAGTACTTC. It encodes CASSVGSLGETQYF.

V is TRBV7-9 and J is TRBJ1-6; TRBD1 aligns across 7 bases. The germline V gene encodes CDR1 SEHNR and CDR2 FQNEAQ (reference sequence). The CDR3 extends over 14 amino acids. V gave up 0 bases and J gave up 10 bases; unmatched junction bases: 3. In DNA, the CDR3 is TGTGCCAGCAGCTTAGCGCAGGGGGTCTCACCCCTCCACTTT. Translation gives CASSLAQGVSPLHF.

The chain uses TRBV28 and TRBJ2-5; 10 bases align to TRBD1. With 4 bases clipped from V and 2 bases from J, the junction kept 7 bases outside the gene matches. The CDR3 totals 16 residues. Germline values: CDR1 MDHEN, CDR2 SYDVKM. The CDR3 sequence is CASSSPRDRGQETQYF. The CDR3 DNA reads TGTGCCAGCAGTTCCCCCCGGGACAGGGGTCAAGAGACCCAGTACTTC. Looking up the rest from reference TRBV28 and TRBJ2-5 gives the full variable domain: DVKVTQSSRYLVKRTGEKVFLECVQDMDHENMFWYRQDPGLGLRLIYFSYDVKMKEKGDIPEGYSVSREKKERFSLILESASTNQTSMYLCASSSPRDRGQETQYFGPGTRLLVL.

The rearrangement uses TRBV9 and TRBJ1-1, with a tentative D call TRBD1 (6 bases). Trimming shortened V by 3 bases and J by 0 bases, and 9 bases separated the two germline ends. This CDR3 is built from 14 residues. Germline V gives CDR1 SGDLS, CDR2 YYNGEE. In DNA, the CDR3 is TGTGCCAGCAGCGAGGAGGGGGTGAACACTGAAGCTTTCTTT. It yields the protein CASSEEGVNTEAFF.

The chain links TRBV9 to TRBJ2-1; TRBD2 aligns across 11 bases. The CDR3 has 17 amino acids. Germline loops: CDR1 SGDLS, CDR2 YYNGEE. V gave up 5 bases and J gave up 0 bases; unmatched junction bases: 7. This CDR3 is CASSGTSGSNSYNEQFF. CDR3 in DNA: TGTGCCAGCAGTGGAACTAGCGGGAGTAACTCCTACAATGAGCAGTTCTTC.

The chain joins TRBV7-9 to TRBJ2-3, with TRBD1 as a possible D gene (5 bases). The CDR3 has 16 residues. V lost 1 base to trimming and J lost 0 bases, with 11 bases between them. Germline CDR1 SEHNR, CDR2 FQNEAQ (reference sequence). CDR3 in DNA: TGTGCCAGCAGCTTAGATTCAGGGTTAAGCACAGATACGCAGTATTTT. This sequence encodes CASSLDSGLSTDTQYF.

A remark on this clone: The same CDR3 arises from other DNA sequences in this sample as well. In DNA form, the CDR3 reads TGTGCCAGCCGCGAAGGGGGAGGCTACGAGCAGTACTTC. It yields the protein CASREGGGYEQYF. The chain joins TRBV6-5 to TRBJ2-7; D is tentatively TRBD1 or TRBD2 (6 bases each). V was cut by 8 bases and J by 3 bases, with 14 bases left in between. The germline V gene encodes CDR1 MNHEY and CDR2 SVGAGI. This CDR3 spans 13 amino acids.

The rearrangement joins TRBV4-2 to TRBJ2-7; D remains ambiguous. V was shortened by 5 bases and J by 5 bases, with 16 bases between the two germline ends. The CDR3 extends over 14 amino acids. CDR1 and CDR2 (germline): LGHNA, YNFKEQ. In nucleotides, the CDR3 is TGTGCCAGCAGCGATGACCTACTGTGGGACGAGCAGTACTTC. It encodes CASSDDLLWDEQYF.

The rearrangement links TRBV7-9 to TRBJ2-3; 8 bases line up with TRBD2. The junction had 22 bases not matched to a gene; V was cut back by 5 bases and J by 9 bases. CDR1 is SEHNR, CDR2 FQNEAQ, per germline (reference sequence). CDR3 length: 18 residues. In DNA form, the CDR3 reads TGTGCCAGCAGCCGCGGGGTCGTTTTAGCGGGACGCTCGGGGACGCAGTATTTT. As protein: CASSRGVVLAGRSGTQYF.